A selection of T cell receptor beta chains follows, all from one sample in a study of OX40 agonist ivuxolimab in advanced cancers. Profiling relied on immunoSEQ multiplex PCR, and the TCRdb table lists in-frame clones only, not all of them. This table holds tens of thousands of clones, roughly nine tenths found once. Source: CD4+ or CD8+ T cells sorted from blood, taken in a trial of the OX40 agonist ivuxolimab. The receptors come from an adult with an advanced solid tumor such as melanoma, head and neck, liver or kidney cancer. CDR3s include the opening cysteine and the closing phenylalanine or tryptophan. The order of the fields is J gene, V gene, D gene, clone size, CDR3 DNA, CDR3 protein. The D gene is left open where the match is weak. Size is stated for part of the rows, as once, few or many counts, or as a class when the clone is expanded.

j_call: TRBJ2-3; v_call: TRBV4-1; d_call: TRBD2; clone_size: NA; cdr3_nt: TGCGCCAGCAGCCAAGAGGCTAGCGGGGGTCAGGGTACGCAGTATTTT; cdr3_aa: CASSQEASGGQGTQYF
j_call: TRBJ2-1; v_call: TRBV9; d_call: TRBD2; clone_size: NA; cdr3_nt: TGTGCCAGCAGCGCCCGATTCGGCGGGAGTACCCACAATGAGCAGTTCTTC; cdr3_aa: CASSARFGGSTHNEQFF
j_call: TRBJ2-2; v_call: TRBV7-2; d_call: TRBD1; clone_size: NA; cdr3_nt: TGTGCCAGCAGCTTAGCGAGGGGGCCCGGGGAGCTGTTTTTT; cdr3_aa: CASSLARGPGELFF
j_call: TRBJ2-7; v_call: TRBV18; d_call: TRBD2; clone_size: NA; cdr3_nt: TGTGCCAGCTCACTGCCCGCAGGGACTAGCGGGAGGGCCGTCCACGAGCAGTACTTC; cdr3_aa: CASSLPAGTSGRAVHEQYF
j_call: TRBJ1-3; v_call: TRBV10-3; d_call: NA; clone_size: NA; cdr3_nt: TGTGCCATCACAGCGTCCTCTGGAAACACCATATATTTT; cdr3_aa: CAITASSGNTIYF
j_call: TRBJ2-3; v_call: TRBV7-9; d_call: TRBD2; clone_size: NA; cdr3_nt: TGTGCCAGCAGCTTAGCTCGAAGCGGGAGGGCTGCAGATACGCAGTATTTT; cdr3_aa: CASSLARSGRAADTQYF
j_call: TRBJ2-3; v_call: TRBV7-9; d_call: NA; clone_size: NA; cdr3_nt: TGTGCCAGCACCGTGACGGGACCGGTAGATACGCAGTATTTT; cdr3_aa: CASTVTGPVDTQYF
j_call: TRBJ2-3; v_call: TRBV11-3; d_call: NA; clone_size: NA; cdr3_nt: TGTGCCAGCAGCTTAGATAGCGGAGATACGCAGTATTTT; cdr3_aa: CASSLDSGDTQYF
j_call: TRBJ2-6; v_call: TRBV19; d_call: NA; clone_size: few; cdr3_nt: TGTGCCAGTAGTCCGACCAGGGTTGTCAACGTCCTGACTTTC; cdr3_aa: CASSPTRVVNVLTF
j_call: TRBJ2-2; v_call: TRBV10-3; d_call: TRBD1; clone_size: NA; cdr3_nt: TGTGCCATCAGAGGGACAGCCACCGGGGAGCTGTTTTTT; cdr3_aa: CAIRGTATGELFF
j_call: TRBJ2-1; v_call: TRBV6-6; d_call: TRBD2; clone_size: NA; cdr3_nt: TGTGCCAGCAGTACCGGACTAGCGGAAAACAATGAGCAGTTCTTC; cdr3_aa: CASSTGLAENNEQFF
j_call: TRBJ1-1; v_call: TRBV11-1; d_call: NA; clone_size: medium-sized; cdr3_nt: TGTGCCAGCAGCTTAGGACAGATCATGAACACTGAAGCTTTCTTT; cdr3_aa: CASSLGQIMNTEAFF
j_call: TRBJ1-2; v_call: TRBV4-1; d_call: TRBD1; clone_size: NA; cdr3_nt: TGCGCCAGCAGCCTACGGACAGGCGGGGGCTACACCTTC; cdr3_aa: CASSLRTGGGYTF
j_call: TRBJ2-7; v_call: TRBV15; d_call: TRBD2; clone_size: NA; cdr3_nt: TGTGCCACCAGCAGAGATAGTAGGTTCGGGAGGGCCGTCGAGCAGTACTTC; cdr3_aa: CATSRDSRFGRAVEQYF
j_call: TRBJ2-2; v_call: TRBV5-4; d_call: NA; clone_size: NA; cdr3_nt: TGTGCCAGCAGCTCCAACGCCCTAGCGAAGGCCGGGGAGCTGTTTTTT; cdr3_aa: CASSSNALAKAGELFF
j_call: TRBJ2-7; v_call: TRBV19; d_call: NA; clone_size: NA; cdr3_nt: TGTGCCAGTAGTATCAACAGGGATGGGGGCGAGCAGTACTTC; cdr3_aa: CASSINRDGGEQYF
j_call: TRBJ2-3; v_call: TRBV5-1; d_call: NA; clone_size: NA; cdr3_nt: TGCGCCAGCAGCTCTGCGGGACACACCGCAGATACGCAGTATTTT; cdr3_aa: CASSSAGHTADTQYF
j_call: TRBJ2-7; v_call: TRBV10-3; d_call: TRBD1; clone_size: NA; cdr3_nt: TGTGCCATCAGGGGAATTGGACAGGCCCCCTACGAGCAGTACTTC; cdr3_aa: CAIRGIGQAPYEQYF
j_call: TRBJ2-5; v_call: TRBV18; d_call: TRBD1; clone_size: once; cdr3_nt: TGTGCCAGCGCGGTGGGACAGCAGGAGACCCAGTACTTC; cdr3_aa: CASAVGQQETQYF